This passage covers 22 T cell receptor beta chains from one sample sequenced in a study of Graves' ophthalmopathy and Graves' hyperthyroidism. TCR beta CDR3 regions were amplified from RNA transcripts. First-round RT-PCR with HTBI primers preceded a second-round multiplex PCR. TCRdb re-called the multiplex PCR reads through MiXCR, storing one row per CDR3 protein. The sample consists of 35,000 to 45,000 distinct CDR3 sequences, roughly 52% of them appearing once. Sequencing was done on a sample of peripheral blood. Receptor source: an adult woman with stable Graves' hyperthyroidism.

In this sample, this clonotype turned up many times. The rearrangement uses TRBV29-1 and TRBJ2-7; D is undetermined. The germline V and J ends were trimmed by 4 bases and 3 bases, with 10 bases remaining between them. The V gene's germline CDR1 is SQVTM and CDR2 ANQGSEA. This CDR3 region has 12 residues. The CDR3 reads CSVVGQNYEQYF. The CDR3 bases are TGCAGCGTTGTCGGGCAGAACTACGAGCAGTACTTC.

The chain combines TRBV24-1 with TRBJ1-3, with D perhaps matching TRBD1 (5 bases). Germline assignment: CDR1 KGHDR and CDR2 SFDVKD. The CDR3 has 14 residues. Deletions cut 3 bases from V and 8 bases from J, with 13 bases between. The CDR3 is CATSDQGYGYTIYF. The DNA of the CDR3 is TGTGCCACCAGTGATCAGGGCTATGGCTACACCATATATTTT.

This chain joins TRBV4-1 and TRBJ1-1; 7 bases align to TRBD1. The CDR3 covers 13 residues. Germline V gene data show CDR1 as MGHRA and CDR2 as YSYEKL. J gave up 0 bases and V 7 bases, and 2 bases lay outside the gene matches. CDR3 residues: CASMTGMNTEAFF. In DNA form, the CDR3 reads TGCGCCAGCATGACAGGGATGAACACTGAAGCTTTCTTT.

CDR3 loop: CASSRKGQGGDEQYF. The DNA for the CDR3 is TGTGCCAGCAGCCGCAAGGGACAGGGGGGCGACGAGCAGTACTTC. The V and J genes are TRBV5-4 and TRBJ2-7; TRBD1 matches at 11 bases. V shed 4 bases and J 5 bases; nucleotides not matched to a gene: 8. The CDR3 is 15 residues long. Germline V gene sequence: CDR1 SGHNT, CDR2 YYREEE (reference sequence).

The J gene is TRBJ2-7, the V gene TRBV7-9, with 8 bases aligning to TRBD1. The ends lost 5 bases at V and 3 bases at J; junction bases unmatched: 6. This CDR3 contains 14 residues. Germline values: CDR1 SEHNR, CDR2 FQNEAQ (reference sequence). In DNA form, the CDR3 reads TGTGCCAGCAGCCCGTGGACAGGGTACTACGAGCAGTACTTC. Translation gives CASSPWTGYYEQYF.

V usage is TRBV25-1 and J usage is TRBJ2-6; possible D gene TRBD2, 6 bases. V dropped 8 bases and J dropped 0 bases, with 17 bases sitting between them. From germline, CDR1 is MGHDK and CDR2 SYGVNS. CDR3 length equals 17 residues. The CDR3 DNA reads as TGTGCCAGCTGCCTACCCGGGGGAGACTCTGGGGCCAACGTCCTGACTTTC. It is translated as CASCLPGGDSGANVLTF.

J is TRBJ1-4 and V is TRBV9, with TRBD1 identical over 11 bases. Per the germline V gene, CDR1 is SGDLS and CDR2 is YYNGEE. Unmatched junction bases numbered 7, after V lost 4 bases and J lost 8 bases. The CDR3 spans 15 residues. CDR3 DNA: TGTGCCAGCAGCAAAGGGACAGGGGGAGGGGAAAAACTGTTTTTT. Residues: CASSKGTGGGEKLFF.

This clonotype was seen repeatedly, ten times or more. A much larger clone differs by one base, so this may be a read error. This chain joins TRBV10-1 and TRBJ1-1; D gene unclear. Germline loops: CDR1 WNHNN, CDR2 SYGVQD (reference sequence). This CDR3 contains 15 residues. The CDR3 loop is CAGSEYLEGNTEAFF. DNA of the CDR3: TGCGCCGGCAGTGAGTACCTTGAAGGGAACACTGAAGCTTTCTTT.

The V gene is TRBV9, the J gene TRBJ2-1; maybe TRBD2 (6 bases). The V end was cut by 1 base, the J end by 9 bases, with 23 bases between. Germline-derived CDR1 and CDR2 are SGDLS and YYNGEE. The CDR3 sequence is 17 residues long. Written as DNA, the CDR3 is TGTGCCAGCAGCGTATCCCCCTCCGGGAGAGGGGTTAGTGAGCAGTTCTTC. Translated: CASSVSPSGRGVSEQFF.

The chain couples TRBV20-1 to TRBJ2-2; maybe TRBD2 (5 bases). With 6 bases removed from V and 6 bases from J, the gap between germline ends came to 5 bases. The length of the CDR3 is 10 residues. Germline V lookup: CDR1 DFQATT, CDR2 SNEGSKA (reference sequence). DNA for the CDR3: TGCAGTGCCGGGGCCGGGGAGCTGTTTTTT. Protein product: CSAGAGELFF.

This clonotype appeared a few times. The V and J genes are TRBV2 and TRBJ1-6; weak D call: TRBD1 (5 bases). V lost 4 bases and J 8 bases, leaving 15 bases between the germline ends. From germline, CDR1 is SNHLY and CDR2 FYNNEI. The CDR3 has 15 residues. The CDR3, as DNA: TGTGCCAGCAGTGGCGGAGGGGAAGGGTATTCACCCCTCCACTTT. Translated: CASSGGGEGYSPLHF.

This clonotype was counted ten times or more. This sequence joins TRBV4-1 and TRBJ2-3, with D unclear. Looked up from germline, CDR1 is MGHRA and CDR2 is YSYEKL. V was shortened by 4 bases and J by 0 bases, with 8 bases between the two germline ends. This CDR3 is 14 amino acids long. For the CDR3, the DNA is TGCGCCAGCAGCCCCCGGTCTAGCACAGATACGCAGTATTTT. Protein: CASSPRSSTDTQYF.

The genes are TRBV12-3 or TRBV12-4 and TRBJ1-2; no clear D. CDR3 length: 12 amino acids. Trimming took 7 bases from V and 4 from J, leaving 10 bases between them. The CDR3 DNA sequence: TGTGCCAGCACCGGACTTGGCTATGGCTACACCTTC. This encodes CASTGLGYGYTF.

This clonotype showed up many times. The CDR3 sequence: CASSRGIMNTEAFF. CDR3 coding DNA: TGTGCCAGCAGCCGAGGAATCATGAACACTGAAGCTTTCTTT. V is TRBV7-2 and J is TRBJ1-1; D gene unclear. The CDR3 length is 14 residues. The germline CDR1 and CDR2 sequences are SGHTA and FQGNSA. V dropped 5 bases and J dropped 0 bases, with 10 bases sitting between them.

Turning to this clonotype: Lacking the conserved final phenylalanine or tryptophan, this CDR3 likely reflects a read error. No DNA is shown, since the ends of the CDR3 on it are uncertain; the CDR3 is the one TCRdb lists. This sequence joins TRBV19 and TRBJ1-2; no DNA check was done on the table's D call, TRBD1. The CDR3 length equals 12 residues, ends included. Germline loops: CDR1 LNHDA, CDR2 SQIVND (reference sequence). The CDR3 here is CARTVFNYGYTC.

This clonotype was recorded at least ten times. The V and J genes are TRBV5-1 and TRBJ2-7; a weak D match, TRBD1 (6 bases). Germline CDR1 and CDR2: SGHRS and YFSETQ. Deletions cut 4 bases from V and 2 bases from J, with 10 bases between. The CDR3 covers 13 residues. DNA of the CDR3: TGCGCCAGCAGCACGGGACACCCCTACGAGCAGTACTTC. Protein product: CASSTGHPYEQYF.

A remark on this clonotype: One junction end disagrees with the germline gene, perhaps due to a read error. CDR3: CASSPDRVGDTIYF. DNA of the CDR3: TGTGCCAGCAGCCCGGACAGGGTCGGGGACACCATATATTTT. This chain links TRBV5-1 with TRBJ1-3; the match to TRBD1 covers 8 bases. This CDR3 comprises 14 residues. Germline CDR1 SGHRS, CDR2 YFSETQ.

V usage is TRBV24-1 and J usage is TRBJ1-2; D may be TRBD1 (5 bases). This CDR3 is built from 15 residues. Trimming took off 0 bases at V and 2 bases at J, with 9 bases between the two ends. Germline assignment: CDR1 KGHDR and CDR2 SFDVKD. CDR3 coding DNA: TGTGCCACCAGTGATTTGCGCCCAGGGAACTATGGCTACACCTTC. This sequence encodes CATSDLRPGNYGYTF.

The table lists this clonotype with a few counts. This chain joins TRBV24-1 and TRBJ1-5; TRBD1 matches 9 bases. This CDR3 has 16 residues. From germline, CDR1 is KGHDR and CDR2 SFDVKD. J lost 10 bases, V lost 3 bases, and 12 bases had no gene match. The CDR3 DNA is TGTGCCACCAGTGATACCGGACAGGGGACGAGCGCTCCCCAGCATTTT. As protein: CATSDTGQGTSAPQHF.

This clonotype appeared many times. This chain joins TRBV6-5 and TRBJ2-2; D is perhaps TRBD1 (5 bases). The germline V and J ends were trimmed by 4 bases and 5 bases, with 11 bases remaining between them. The CDR3 sequence is 14 residues long. CDR1 MNHEY and CDR2 SVGAGI come from the germline V gene. CDR3 amino acids: CASSWLGVTGELFF. CDR3 in DNA: TGTGCCAGCAGTTGGTTAGGGGTGACCGGGGAGCTGTTTTTT.

As regards this clonotype: No conserved phenylalanine or tryptophan ends this CDR3, so it is likely a read error. The chain links TRBV10-3 to TRBJ1-6; D may be TRBD1 (6 bases). This CDR3 has 14 amino acids. Trimming removed 10 bases from V and 9 bases from J, with 19 bases in between. Germline values: CDR1 ENHRY, CDR2 SYGVKD. The CDR3 DNA reads as TGTGCCACCAGGCCGGGACATCCTCCTTCACCCCTCCACATT. It is translated as CATRPGHPPSPLHI.

This clonotype was picked up a small number of times. One end of the junction does not line up with germline, which may come from a read error. V is TRBV10-3 and J is TRBJ2-5; 7 positions match TRBD1. Germline lookup yields CDR1 ENHRY and CDR2 SYGVKD. The CDR3 has 15 amino acids. The CDR3 sequence is CASSELLGTAETQYF. The CDR3, as DNA: TGTGCCAGCAGTGAACTCCTAGGGACAGCGGAGACCCAGTACTTC.